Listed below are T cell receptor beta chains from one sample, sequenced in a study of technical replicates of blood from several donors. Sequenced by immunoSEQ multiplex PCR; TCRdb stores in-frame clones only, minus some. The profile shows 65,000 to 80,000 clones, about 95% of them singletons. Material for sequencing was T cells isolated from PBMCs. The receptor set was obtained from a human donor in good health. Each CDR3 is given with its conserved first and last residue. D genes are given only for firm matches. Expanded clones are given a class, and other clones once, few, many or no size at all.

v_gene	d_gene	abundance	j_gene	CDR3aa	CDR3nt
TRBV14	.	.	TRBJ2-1	CASSQTVHEQFF	TGTGCCAGCAGCCAAACTGTCCATGAGCAGTTCTTC
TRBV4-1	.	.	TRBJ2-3	CASSQAGQGTDTQYF	TGCGCCAGCAGCCAAGCTGGCCAGGGGACGGATACGCAGTATTTT
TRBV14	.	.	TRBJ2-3	CASSPTASGQDFILDTQYF	TGTGCCAGCAGCCCAACCGCGTCCGGTCAGGATTTTATTTTAGATACGCAGTATTTT
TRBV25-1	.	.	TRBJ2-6	CASSEWGAGANVLTF	TGTGCCAGCAGTGAATGGGGGGCTGGGGCCAACGTCCTGACTTTC
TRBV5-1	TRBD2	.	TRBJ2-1	CASSPGLAWNEQFF	TGCGCCAGCAGCCCGGGACTAGCTTGGAATGAGCAGTTCTTC
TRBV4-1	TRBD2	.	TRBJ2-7	CASSHRLAIYEQYF	TGCGCCAGCAGCCACCGACTAGCGATCTACGAGCAGTACTTC
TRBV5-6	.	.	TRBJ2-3	CASSLGLSIAMPDTQYF	TGTGCCAGCAGCCTCGGTCTGTCTATAGCGATGCCAGATACGCAGTATTTT
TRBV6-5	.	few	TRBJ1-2	CASSARGLLDGYTF	TGTGCCAGCAGTGCGCGTGGGCTCCTCGATGGCTACACCTTC
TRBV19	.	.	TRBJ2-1	CASSPPYRLGDEQFF	TGTGCCAGTAGTCCCCCTTATAGATTGGGAGATGAGCAGTTCTTC
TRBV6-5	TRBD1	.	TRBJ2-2	CASSYEGQGVAGELFF	TGTGCCAGCAGTTACGAAGGACAGGGGGTGGCCGGGGAGCTGTTTTTT
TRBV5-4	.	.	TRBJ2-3	CASSYPRADTQYF	TGTGCCAGCAGCTACCCACGGGCAGATACGCAGTATTTT
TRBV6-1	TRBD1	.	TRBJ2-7	CASSGDRWLNEQYF	TGTGCCAGCAGCGGGGACAGGTGGCTTAACGAGCAGTACTTC
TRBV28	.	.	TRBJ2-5	CASSSGGAQETQYF	TGTGCCAGCAGTTCCGGGGGAGCCCAAGAGACCCAGTACTTC
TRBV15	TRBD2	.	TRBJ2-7	CAIGRGAGEQYF	TGTGCCATCGGGAGGGGAGCAGGCGAGCAGTACTTC
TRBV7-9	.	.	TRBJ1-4	CASSPLLGGATNEKLFF	TGTGCCAGCAGCCCCCTTCTAGGGGGGGCAACTAATGAAAAACTGTTTTTT
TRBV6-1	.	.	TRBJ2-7	CASRNLRVPYEQYF	TGTGCCAGCAGGAACCTCAGGGTGCCCTACGAGCAGTACTTC
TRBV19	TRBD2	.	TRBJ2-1	CASSIKAGGKAGEQFF	TGTGCCAGTAGTATAAAAGCGGGAGGGAAAGCTGGTGAGCAGTTCTTC
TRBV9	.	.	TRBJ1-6	CASSGLARGDGVSPLHF	TGTGCCAGCAGCGGATTGGCCAGGGGCGACGGGGTTTCACCCCTCCACTTT
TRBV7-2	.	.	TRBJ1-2	CASSLAFKGDGYTF	TGTGCCAGCAGCTTAGCGTTCAAGGGAGATGGCTACACCTTC